The rows below give T cell receptor beta chains drawn from one sample of a study of beta chain features in type 1 diabetes. Assay used: immunoSEQ multiplex PCR; TCRdb lists only in-frame clones, some missing. The sample lists about 120,000 clones, roughly 17% seen once, with roughly 2.6% in the top ten. The source material was central memory CD4+ T cells from blood. Receptors originate from a man aged 18 to 30 with type 1 diabetes. The CDR3 runs from the conserved cysteine through the conserved F or W. D genes are given only for firm matches. Expanded clones get a size class; other rows say once, few or many, or leave the size out.

>TRBV6-5|TRBD1|TRBJ2-3|many
TGTGCCAGCAGCAAGGGACAGTCAAACACAGATACGCAGTATTTT
CASSKGQSNTDTQYF
>TRBV9|-|TRBJ2-7|few
TGTGCCAGCAGCGTAGATGGCAGAAACTACGAGCAGTACTTC
CASSVDGRNYEQYF
>TRBV7-9|-|TRBJ2-4|few
TGTGCCAGCAGCTCCCGGACGGCCACCGGCGAAAACATTCAGTACTTC
CASSSRTATGENIQYF
>TRBV6-1|-|TRBJ2-1|few
TGTGCCAGCAGTCCACTGGGTTCCTACAATGAGCAGTTCTTC
CASSPLGSYNEQFF
>TRBV2|-|TRBJ2-5|few
TGTGCCACGCAAAGGACGGTACAAGAGACCCAGTACTTC
CATQRTVQETQYF
>TRBV14|-|TRBJ2-3|-
TGTGCCAGCAGCCAAGATATCGGCAGAGGGCGGTATTTT
CASSQDIGRGRYF
>TRBV18|-|TRBJ2-3|few
TGTGCCAGCTCACCAAGTGAGGATACGCAGTATTTT
CASSPSEDTQYF
>TRBV30|TRBD1|TRBJ2-2|-
TGTGCCTGTGACAGGGTCAACACCGGGGAGCTGTTTTTT
CACDRVNTGELFF
>TRBV25-1|-|TRBJ1-4|-
TGTGCCAGCAGGAACCCCCACGGAGAACTGTTTTTT
CASRNPHGELFF
>TRBV7-9|-|TRBJ2-1|-
TGCGCCAGCAGCCAAGAGTGGTTAAATGAGCAGTTCTTC
CASSQEWLNEQFF
>TRBV28|-|TRBJ2-7|few
TGTGCCAGCAGTCTAAGACTGCACACCAGTCCCTACGAGCAGTACTTC
CASSLRLHTSPYEQYF
>TRBV4-1|TRBD2|TRBJ2-1|-
TGCGCCAGCAGCCAAAGTTCGGGACTAGCGACCTACAATGAGCAGTTCTTC
CASSQSSGLATYNEQFF
>TRBV11-2|-|TRBJ2-1|few
TGTGCCAGCAGCTTAGTTATGAGCTACAATGAGCAGTTCTTC
CASSLVMSYNEQFF
>TRBV7-2|TRBD2|TRBJ2-1|-
TGTGCCAGCAGCCCCGGTGGGGCTAGCGGGATGAATGAGCAGTTCTTC
CASSPGGASGMNEQFF
>TRBV5-6|-|TRBJ2-3|many
TGTGCCAGCAGCTTAAGCACAGATACGCAGTATTTT
CASSLSTDTQYF
>TRBV2|-|TRBJ2-7|-
TGTGCCAGCTCCGGTGGGGTAGGTGAGCAGTACTTC
CASSGGVGEQYF
>TRBV9|-|TRBJ2-1|-
TGTGCCAGCAGCGTAGGTCTAGAGTACCATGAGCAGTTCTTC
CASSVGLEYHEQFF
>TRBV29-1|-|TRBJ1-1|few
TGCAGCGTTGAAATGGGAAACACTGAAGCTTTCTTT
CSVEMGNTEAFF
>TRBV7-2|-|TRBJ1-1|few
TGTGCCAGCAGCTTAAGTGGTGCAGGCAACACTGAAGCTTTCTTT
CASSLSGAGNTEAFF
>TRBV5-1|TRBD2|TRBJ2-5|few
TGCGCCAGCAGCTTGGCAGGGACTAGCGAAGAGACCCAGTACTTC
CASSLAGTSEETQYF
>TRBV29-1|TRBD1|TRBJ2-1|few
TGCAGCGTGACCCGGCGAGACAGGGGTTACAATGAGCAGTTCTTC
CSVTRRDRGYNEQFF
>TRBV29-1|-|TRBJ2-3|few
TGCAGCGTTGTTCCGGGAACGGGAACAGATACGCAGTATTTT
CSVVPGTGTDTQYF
>TRBV13|-|TRBJ1-2|many
TGTGCCAGCAGCTTAGGGACAGACAGTGGCGGTTACTATGGCTACACCTTC
CASSLGTDSGGYYGYTF